The present T cell receptor beta chain was sequenced within a study of blood T cells in healthy people across ages. Study-wide context: About one barcoded beta molecule per two T cells was captured by template switching. Study conclusions and caveats: Older age coincided with a roughly linear decline in TCR beta diversity per million T cells. Both naive CD4+ cell counts and diversity were greater in long-lived donors than in aged donors.

For the second PCR, which ran for about 7 to 12 cycles, a sample-barcoded 5' primer and a J-beta primer mix were used. TCRdb reanalysed the 5' RACE reads using MiXCR and keeps one entry per CDR3 protein. Here the sample spans more than 700,000 distinct CDR3 sequences, about 55% being singletons. This clonotype was detected only a few times. The antigen is not known. This CDR3 is 15 amino acids long. Trimming shortened V by 7 bases and J by 5 bases, and 20 bases separated the two germline ends. The germline gives CDR1 MNHEY, CDR2 SMNVEV (reference sequence). This TCR was recovered from a man at least 80 years old in good health. The sequencing input was blood. The chain is built from TRBV27 and TRBJ2-5, with D possibly TRBD2 on 5 matching bases. The CDR3 spells CASNLRGRARETQYF. The DNA for the CDR3 is TGTGCCAGCAACTTAAGAGGGCGGGCTCGGGAGACCCAGTACTTC.